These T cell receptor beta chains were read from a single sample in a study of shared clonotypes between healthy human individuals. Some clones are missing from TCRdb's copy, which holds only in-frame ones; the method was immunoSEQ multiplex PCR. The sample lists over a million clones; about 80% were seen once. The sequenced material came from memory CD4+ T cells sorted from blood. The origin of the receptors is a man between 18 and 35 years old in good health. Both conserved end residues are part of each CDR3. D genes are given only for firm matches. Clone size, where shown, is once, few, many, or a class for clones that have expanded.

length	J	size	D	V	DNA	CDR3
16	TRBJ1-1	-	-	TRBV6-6	TGTGCCAGCAGTTCGCACCCCGGGGTGGGGAACACTGAAGCTTTCTTT	CASSSHPGVGNTEAFF
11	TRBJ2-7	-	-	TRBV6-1	TGTGCCAGCAGTGAAGGCTACGAGCAGTACTTC	CASSEGYEQYF
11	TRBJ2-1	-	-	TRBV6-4	TGTGCCAACACTGGACAAGAGAAGCAGTTCTTC	CANTGQEKQFF
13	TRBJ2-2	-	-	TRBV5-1	TGCGCCAGCAGCTACAGATACACCGGGGAGCTGTTTTTT	CASSYRYTGELFF
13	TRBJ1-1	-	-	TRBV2	TGTGCCAGCAGTTTTTCTATGAACACTGAAGCTTTCTTT	CASSFSMNTEAFF
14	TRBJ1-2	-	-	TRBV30	TGTGCCTGGAGTGTCGGGGGAGGGAACTATGGCTACACCTTC	CAWSVGGGNYGYTF
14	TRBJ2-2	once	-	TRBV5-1	TGCGCCAGCAGCTTGGTAGTCCGGGCCGGGGAGCTGTTTTTT	CASSLVVRAGELFF
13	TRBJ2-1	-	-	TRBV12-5	TGTGCTAGTGGTTTGAAACAGGGACACGAGCAGTTCTTC	CASGLKQGHEQFF
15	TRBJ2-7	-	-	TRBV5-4	TGTGCCAGCAGCATAACAGGGACTCTCTCCTACGAGCAGTACTTC	CASSITGTLSYEQYF
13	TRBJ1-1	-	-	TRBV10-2	TGCGCCAGCAGGGACAGCATGAACACTGAAGCTTTCTTT	CASRDSMNTEAFF
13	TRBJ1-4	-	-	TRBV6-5	TGTGCCAGCAGCCCCATCGCGGGGGAAAAACTGTTTTTT	CASSPIAGEKLFF
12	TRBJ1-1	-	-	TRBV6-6	TGTGCCAGCAGGTGGGGGAATACTGAAGCTTTCTTT	CASRWGNTEAFF
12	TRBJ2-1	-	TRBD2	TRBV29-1	TGCAGCGTTGTAGAGGTAGCGGGACCAGCGTTCTTC	CSVVEVAGPAFF
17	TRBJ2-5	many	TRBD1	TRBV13	TGTGCCAGCAGCTATCGATGGGGGGACAGGACCGAAGAGACCCAGTACTTC	CASSYRWGDRTEETQYF
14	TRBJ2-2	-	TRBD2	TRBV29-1	TGCAGCGGGACTAGCGGGGCGGGAGCCGGGGAGCTGTTTTTT	CSGTSGAGAGELFF
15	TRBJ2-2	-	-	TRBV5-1	TGCGCCAGCAGCTTGGAAGGGCCGAACACCGGGGAGCTGTTTTTT	CASSLEGPNTGELFF
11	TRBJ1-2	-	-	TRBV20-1	TGCAGTGTCCCTACGGACGGCGGCTACACCTTC	CSVPTDGGYTF
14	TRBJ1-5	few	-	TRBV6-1	TGTGCCAGCATCGAGGGCCATGGGAATCAGCCCCAGCATTTT	CASIEGHGNQPQHF